The text below deals with one T cell receptor beta chain. This entry is derived from a study of blood T cell repertoires in COVID-19. Study details: Nucleic acid was either cDNA or gDNA, and it came from T cells, B-cell-depleted T cells, or PBMCs.

Study processing details: Amplification of reference gene primers was used by the study to estimate nucleated cell counts. TCRdb's table, derived via immunoSEQ multiplex PCR, lists solely in-frame clones and lacks some. V and J calls plus clone size are reproduced from that table; the DNA served to infer D and trimming. The table shows fewer than 150,000 clones, with approximately 85% occurring only once. The germline gives CDR1 LNHNV, CDR2 YYDKDF (reference sequence). The CDR3 loop spans 14 amino acids. Trimming cost V 0 bases and J 2 bases, with 7 bases left between them. J is TRBJ1-2 and V is TRBV15; D possibly corresponds to TRBD1 (5 bases). Sample: peripheral blood. The source is a human donor in a cohort sampled during active COVID-19. The chain's CDR3 is CATSRDRQNYGYTF. The CDR3 nucleotides read TGTGCCACCAGCAGAGATAGACAGAACTATGGCTACACCTTC.